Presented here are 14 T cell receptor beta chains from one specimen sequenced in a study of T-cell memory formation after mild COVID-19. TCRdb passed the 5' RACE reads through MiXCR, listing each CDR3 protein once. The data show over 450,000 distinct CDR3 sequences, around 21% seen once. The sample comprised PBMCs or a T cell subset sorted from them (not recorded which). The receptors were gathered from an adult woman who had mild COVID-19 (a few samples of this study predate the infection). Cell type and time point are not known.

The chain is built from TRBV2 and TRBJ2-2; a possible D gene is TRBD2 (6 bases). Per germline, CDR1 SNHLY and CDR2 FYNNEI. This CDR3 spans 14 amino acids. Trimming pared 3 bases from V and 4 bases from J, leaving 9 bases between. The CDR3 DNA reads TGTGCCAGCAGTGATCGGCGGGGCACCGGGGAGCTGTTTTTT. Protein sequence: CASSDRRGTGELFF. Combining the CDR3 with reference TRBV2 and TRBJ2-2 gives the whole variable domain EPEVTQTPSHQVTQMGQEVILRCVPISNHLYFYWYRQILGQKVEFLVSFYNNEISEKSEIFDDQFSVERPDGSNFTLKIRSTKLEDSAMYFCASSDRRGTGELFFGEGSRLTVL.

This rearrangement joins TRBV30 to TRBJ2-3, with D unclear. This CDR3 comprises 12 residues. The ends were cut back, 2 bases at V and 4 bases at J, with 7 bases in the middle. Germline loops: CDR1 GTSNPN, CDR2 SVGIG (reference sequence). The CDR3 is CAWSTSSDTQYF. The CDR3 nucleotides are TGTGCCTGGAGTACGTCATCAGATACGCAGTATTTT.

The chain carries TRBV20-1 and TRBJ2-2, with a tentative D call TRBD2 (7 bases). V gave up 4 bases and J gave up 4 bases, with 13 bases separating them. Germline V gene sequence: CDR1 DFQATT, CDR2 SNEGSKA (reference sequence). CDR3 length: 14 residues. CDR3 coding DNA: TGCAGTGCTACTGGGGGGGCTGCCACCGGGGAGCTGTTTTTT. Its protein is CSATGGAATGELFF.

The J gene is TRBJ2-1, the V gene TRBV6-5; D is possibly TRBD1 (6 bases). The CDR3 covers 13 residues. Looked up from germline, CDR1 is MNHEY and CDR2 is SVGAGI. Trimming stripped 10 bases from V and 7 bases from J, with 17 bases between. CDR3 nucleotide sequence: TGTGCCACCTCCACAGGGTTGGGAAATGAGCAGTTCTTC. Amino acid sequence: CATSTGLGNEQFF.

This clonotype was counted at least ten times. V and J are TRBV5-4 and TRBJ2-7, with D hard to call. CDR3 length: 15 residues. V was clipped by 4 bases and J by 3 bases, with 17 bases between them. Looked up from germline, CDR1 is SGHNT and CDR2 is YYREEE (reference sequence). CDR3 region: CASSLDLNPHYEQYF. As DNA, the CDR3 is TGTGCCAGCAGCCTCGACTTGAATCCCCACTACGAGCAGTACTTC. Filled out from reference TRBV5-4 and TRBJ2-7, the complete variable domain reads ETGVTQSPTHLIKTRGQQVTLRCSSQSGHNTVSWYQQALGQGPQFIFQYYREEENGRGNFPPRFSGLQFPNYSSELNVNALELDDSALYLCASSLDLNPHYEQYFGPGTRLTVT.

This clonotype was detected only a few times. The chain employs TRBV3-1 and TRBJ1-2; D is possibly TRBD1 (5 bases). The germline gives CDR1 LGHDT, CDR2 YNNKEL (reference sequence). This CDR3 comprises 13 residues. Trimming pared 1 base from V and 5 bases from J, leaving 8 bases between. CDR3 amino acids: CASSQAGVYGYTF. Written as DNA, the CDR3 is TGTGCCAGCAGCCAAGCGGGGGTTTATGGCTACACCTTC.

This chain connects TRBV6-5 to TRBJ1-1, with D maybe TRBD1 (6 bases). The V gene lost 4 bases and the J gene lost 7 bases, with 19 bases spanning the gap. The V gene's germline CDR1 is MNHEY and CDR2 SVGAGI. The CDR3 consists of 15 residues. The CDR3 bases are TGTGCCAGCAGTTCAACAGGGATCCCCCGGGTTGAAGCTTTCTTT. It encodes CASSSTGIPRVEAFF.

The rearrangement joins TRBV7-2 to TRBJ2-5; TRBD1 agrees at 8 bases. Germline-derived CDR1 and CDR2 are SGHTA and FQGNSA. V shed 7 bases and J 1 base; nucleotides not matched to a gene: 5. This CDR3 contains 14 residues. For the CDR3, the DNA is TGTGCCAGCAACCCACAGGGGGGCCAAGAGACCCAGTACTTC. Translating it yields CASNPQGGQETQYF.

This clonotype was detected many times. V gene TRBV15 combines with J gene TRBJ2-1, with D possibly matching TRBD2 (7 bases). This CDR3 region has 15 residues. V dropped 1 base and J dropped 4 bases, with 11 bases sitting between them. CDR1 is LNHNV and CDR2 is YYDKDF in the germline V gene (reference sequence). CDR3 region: CATSRVRGGYNEQFF. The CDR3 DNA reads TGTGCCACCAGCAGAGTTAGGGGGGGTTACAATGAGCAGTTCTTC.

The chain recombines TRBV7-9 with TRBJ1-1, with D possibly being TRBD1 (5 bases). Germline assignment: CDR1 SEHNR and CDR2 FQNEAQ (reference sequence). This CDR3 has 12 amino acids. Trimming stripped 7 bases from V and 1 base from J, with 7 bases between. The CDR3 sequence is CASIGQNTEAFF. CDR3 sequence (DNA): TGTGCCAGCATCGGACAGAACACTGAAGCTTTCTTT.

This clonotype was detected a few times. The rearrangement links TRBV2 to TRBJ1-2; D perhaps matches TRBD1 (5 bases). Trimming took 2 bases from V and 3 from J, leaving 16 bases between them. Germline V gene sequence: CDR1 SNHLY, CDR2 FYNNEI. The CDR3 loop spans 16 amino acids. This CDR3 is CASSEPPAGPDYGYTF. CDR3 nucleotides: TGTGCCAGCAGTGAACCCCCCGCAGGGCCGGACTATGGCTACACCTTC.

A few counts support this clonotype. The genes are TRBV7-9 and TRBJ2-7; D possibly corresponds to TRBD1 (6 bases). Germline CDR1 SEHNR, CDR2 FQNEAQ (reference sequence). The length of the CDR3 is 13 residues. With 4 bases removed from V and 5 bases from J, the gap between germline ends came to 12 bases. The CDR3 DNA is TGTGCCAGCAGCTGGGGACAAGTCCACGAGCAGTACTTC. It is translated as CASSWGQVHEQYF.

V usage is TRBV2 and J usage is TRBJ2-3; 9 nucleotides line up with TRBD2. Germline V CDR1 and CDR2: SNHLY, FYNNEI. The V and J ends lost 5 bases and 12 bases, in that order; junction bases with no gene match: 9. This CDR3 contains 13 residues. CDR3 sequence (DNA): TGTGCCAGCAGTTCTAGCGGGGTAGGCTTTCAGTATTTT. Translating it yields CASSSSGVGFQYF.

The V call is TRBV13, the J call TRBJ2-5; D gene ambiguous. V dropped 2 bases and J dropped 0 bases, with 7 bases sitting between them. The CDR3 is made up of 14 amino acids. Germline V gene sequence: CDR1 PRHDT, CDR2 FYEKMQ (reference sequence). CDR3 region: CASSLRWNQETQYF. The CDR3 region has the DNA TGTGCCAGCAGCTTACGGTGGAACCAAGAGACCCAGTACTTC.